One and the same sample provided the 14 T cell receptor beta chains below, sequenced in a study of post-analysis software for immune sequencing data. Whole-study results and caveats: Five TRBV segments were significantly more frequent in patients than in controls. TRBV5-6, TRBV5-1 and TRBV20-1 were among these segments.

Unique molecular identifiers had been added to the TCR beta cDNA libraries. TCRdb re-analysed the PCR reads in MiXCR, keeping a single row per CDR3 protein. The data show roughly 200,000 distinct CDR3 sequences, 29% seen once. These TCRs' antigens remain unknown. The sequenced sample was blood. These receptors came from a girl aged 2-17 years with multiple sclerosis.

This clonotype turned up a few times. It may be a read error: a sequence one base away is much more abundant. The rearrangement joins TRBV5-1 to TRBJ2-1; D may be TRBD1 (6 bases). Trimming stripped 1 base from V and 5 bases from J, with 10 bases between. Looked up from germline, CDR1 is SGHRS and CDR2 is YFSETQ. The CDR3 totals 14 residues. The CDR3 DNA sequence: TGCGCCAGCAGCTTGACGGACAGTCACAATGAGCAGTTCTTC. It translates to CASSLTDSHNEQFF.

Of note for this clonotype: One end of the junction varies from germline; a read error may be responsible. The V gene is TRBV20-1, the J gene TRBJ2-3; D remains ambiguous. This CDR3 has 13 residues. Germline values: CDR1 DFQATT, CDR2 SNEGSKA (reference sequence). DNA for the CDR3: TGCAGTGCTATAGACCGACTCTTAGATATGCAGTATTTT. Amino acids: CSAIDRLLDMQYF.

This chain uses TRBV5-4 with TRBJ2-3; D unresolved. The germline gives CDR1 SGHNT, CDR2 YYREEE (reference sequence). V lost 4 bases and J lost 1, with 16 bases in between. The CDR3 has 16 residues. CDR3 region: CASSHLVASGTDTQYF. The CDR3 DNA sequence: TGTGCCAGCAGCCATTTGGTGGCTAGTGGCACAGATACGCAGTATTTT. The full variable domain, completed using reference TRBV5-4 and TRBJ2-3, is ETGVTQSPTHLIKTRGQQVTLRCSSQSGHNTVSWYQQALGQGPQFIFQYYREEENGRGNFPPRFSGLQFPNYSSELNVNALELDDSALYLCASSHLVASGTDTQYFGPGTRLTVL.

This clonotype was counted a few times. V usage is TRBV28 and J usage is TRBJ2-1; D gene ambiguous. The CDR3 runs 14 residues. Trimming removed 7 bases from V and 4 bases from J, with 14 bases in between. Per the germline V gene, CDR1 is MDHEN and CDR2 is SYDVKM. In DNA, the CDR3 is TGTGCCAGCACCCTTAATGCGGAGTACAATGAGCAGTTCTTC. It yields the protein CASTLNAEYNEQFF.

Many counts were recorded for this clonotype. CDR3 region: CASRPWTSGGAVEQFF. DNA for the CDR3: TGTGCCAGCAGACCTTGGACTAGCGGGGGGGCAGTTGAGCAGTTCTTC. This chain joins TRBV6-5 and TRBJ2-1; 15 nucleotides agree with TRBD2. This CDR3 is built from 16 residues. V gave up 6 bases and J gave up 9 bases; unmatched junction bases: 9. The V gene's germline CDR1 is MNHEY and CDR2 SVGAGI.

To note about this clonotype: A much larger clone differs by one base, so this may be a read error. In nucleotides, the CDR3 is TGTGCCAGCAGTTGCGGACACGGGAGTTATGAGCAGTTCTTC. This translates into CASSCGHGSYEQFF. The V gene is TRBV12-3 or TRBV12-4, the J gene TRBJ2-1, with D possibly TRBD2 on 6 matching bases. V was clipped by 4 bases and J by 8 bases, with 15 bases between them. CDR3 length equals 14 residues.

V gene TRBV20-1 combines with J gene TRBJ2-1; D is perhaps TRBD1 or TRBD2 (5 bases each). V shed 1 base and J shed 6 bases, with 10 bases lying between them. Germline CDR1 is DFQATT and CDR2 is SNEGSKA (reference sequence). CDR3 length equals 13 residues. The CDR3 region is CSARAPGRNEQFF. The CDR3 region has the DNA TGCAGTGCTAGAGCCCCGGGACGCAATGAGCAGTTCTTC.

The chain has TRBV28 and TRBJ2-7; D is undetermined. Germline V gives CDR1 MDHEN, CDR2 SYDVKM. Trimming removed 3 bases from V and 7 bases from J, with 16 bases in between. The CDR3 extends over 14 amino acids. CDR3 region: CASSFNRASIEQYF. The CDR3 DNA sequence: TGTGCCAGCAGTTTTAATCGGGCCTCCATAGAGCAGTACTTC.

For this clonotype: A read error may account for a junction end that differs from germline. The CDR3 DNA sequence: TGTGCCAGCAGTTTAGAGGCAGGGGACCACAATGAGCAGTTCTTC. It is translated as CASSLEAGDHNEQFF. The chain couples TRBV11-2 to TRBJ2-1; tentatively, D is TRBD1 (6 bases). The germline CDR1 and CDR2 sequences are SGHAT and FQNNGV. The CDR3 length is 15 residues.

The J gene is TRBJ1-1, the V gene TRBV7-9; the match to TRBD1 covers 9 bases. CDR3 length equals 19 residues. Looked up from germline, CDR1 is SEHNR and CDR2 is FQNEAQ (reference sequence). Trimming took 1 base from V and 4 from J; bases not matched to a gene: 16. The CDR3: CASSLGGPGTGNRGTEAFF. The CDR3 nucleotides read TGTGCCAGCAGCTTAGGGGGCCCCGGGACAGGGAATCGTGGCACTGAAGCTTTCTTT.

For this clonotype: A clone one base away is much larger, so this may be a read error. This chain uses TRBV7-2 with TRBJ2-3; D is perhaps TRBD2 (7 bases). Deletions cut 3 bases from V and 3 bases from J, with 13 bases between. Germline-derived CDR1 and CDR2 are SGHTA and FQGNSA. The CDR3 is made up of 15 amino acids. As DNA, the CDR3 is TGTGCCAGCAGCTTTGGGGGCGGGAGAACAGATACGCAGTATTTT. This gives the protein CASSFGGGRTDTQYF. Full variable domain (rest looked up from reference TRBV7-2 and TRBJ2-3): GAGVSQSPSNKVTEKGKDVELRCDPISGHTALYWYRQSLGQGLEFLIYFQGNSAPDKSGLPSDRFSAERTGGSVSTLTIQRTQQEDSAVYLCASSFGGGRTDTQYFGPGTRLTVL.

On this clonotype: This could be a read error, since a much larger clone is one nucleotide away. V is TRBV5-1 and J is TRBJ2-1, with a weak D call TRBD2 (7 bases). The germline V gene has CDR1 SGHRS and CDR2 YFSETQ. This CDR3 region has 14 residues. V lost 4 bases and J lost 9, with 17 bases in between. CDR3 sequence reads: CASSRGASGGEQFF. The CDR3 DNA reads TGCGCCAGCAGCCGGGGGGCATCGGGAGGTGAGCAGTTCTTC.

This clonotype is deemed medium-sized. CDR3 residues: CASSHRGTGELFF. The CDR3 DNA sequence: TGTGCCAGCAGCCACAGGGGGACCGGGGAGCTGTTTTTT. J is TRBJ2-2 and V is TRBV28; 8 bases are shared with TRBD1. In germline, CDR1 is MDHEN, CDR2 SYDVKM. The CDR3 totals 13 residues. The V gene end was trimmed by 6 bases and the J gene end by 5 bases; junction bases not matched to a gene: 2.

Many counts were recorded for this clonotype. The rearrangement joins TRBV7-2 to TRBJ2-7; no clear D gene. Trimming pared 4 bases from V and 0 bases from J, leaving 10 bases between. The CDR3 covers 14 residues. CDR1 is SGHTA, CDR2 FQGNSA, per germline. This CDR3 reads CASSWTGSSYEQYF. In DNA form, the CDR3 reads TGTGCCAGCAGCTGGACGGGTAGCTCCTACGAGCAGTACTTC.